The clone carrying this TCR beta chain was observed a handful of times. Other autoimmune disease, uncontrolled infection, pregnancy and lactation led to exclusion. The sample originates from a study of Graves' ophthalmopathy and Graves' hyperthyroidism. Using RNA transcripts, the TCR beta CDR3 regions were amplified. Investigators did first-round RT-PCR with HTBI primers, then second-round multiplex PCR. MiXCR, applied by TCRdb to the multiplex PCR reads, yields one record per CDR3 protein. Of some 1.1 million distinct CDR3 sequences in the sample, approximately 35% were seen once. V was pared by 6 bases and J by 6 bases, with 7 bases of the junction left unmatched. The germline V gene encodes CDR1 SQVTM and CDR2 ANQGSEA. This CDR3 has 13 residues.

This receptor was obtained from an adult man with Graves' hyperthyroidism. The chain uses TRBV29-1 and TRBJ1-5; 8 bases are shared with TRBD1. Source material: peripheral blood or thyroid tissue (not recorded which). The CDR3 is CSVRTGLGQPQHF. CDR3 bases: TGCAGCGTCCGGACAGGGCTCGGTCAGCCCCAGCATTTT.